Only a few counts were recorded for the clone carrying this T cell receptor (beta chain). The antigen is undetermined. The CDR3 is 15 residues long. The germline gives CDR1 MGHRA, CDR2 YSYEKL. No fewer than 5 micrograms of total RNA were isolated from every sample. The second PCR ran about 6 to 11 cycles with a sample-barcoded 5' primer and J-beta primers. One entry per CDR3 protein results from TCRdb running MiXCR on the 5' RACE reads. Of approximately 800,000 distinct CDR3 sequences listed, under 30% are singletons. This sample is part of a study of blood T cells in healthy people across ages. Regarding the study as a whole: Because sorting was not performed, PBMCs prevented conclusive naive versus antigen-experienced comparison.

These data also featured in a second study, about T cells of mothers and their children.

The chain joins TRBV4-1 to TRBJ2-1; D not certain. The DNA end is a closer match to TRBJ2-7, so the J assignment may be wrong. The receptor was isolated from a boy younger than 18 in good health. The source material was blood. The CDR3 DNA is TGCGCCAGCAGCCAAGCACCGGGCTACACCTACGAGCAGTACTTC. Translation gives CASSQAPGYTYEQYF.